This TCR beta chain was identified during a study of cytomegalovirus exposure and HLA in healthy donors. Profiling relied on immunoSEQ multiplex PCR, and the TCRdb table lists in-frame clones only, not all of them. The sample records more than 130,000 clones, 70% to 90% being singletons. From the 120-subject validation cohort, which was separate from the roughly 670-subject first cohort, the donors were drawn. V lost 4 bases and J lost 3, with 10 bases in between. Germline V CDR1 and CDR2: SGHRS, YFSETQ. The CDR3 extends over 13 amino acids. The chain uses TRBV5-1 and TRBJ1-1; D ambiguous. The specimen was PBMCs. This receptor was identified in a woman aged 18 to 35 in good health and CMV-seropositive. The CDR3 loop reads CASSTEADTEAFF. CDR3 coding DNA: TGCGCCAGCAGCACGGAGGCGGACACTGAAGCTTTCTTT.